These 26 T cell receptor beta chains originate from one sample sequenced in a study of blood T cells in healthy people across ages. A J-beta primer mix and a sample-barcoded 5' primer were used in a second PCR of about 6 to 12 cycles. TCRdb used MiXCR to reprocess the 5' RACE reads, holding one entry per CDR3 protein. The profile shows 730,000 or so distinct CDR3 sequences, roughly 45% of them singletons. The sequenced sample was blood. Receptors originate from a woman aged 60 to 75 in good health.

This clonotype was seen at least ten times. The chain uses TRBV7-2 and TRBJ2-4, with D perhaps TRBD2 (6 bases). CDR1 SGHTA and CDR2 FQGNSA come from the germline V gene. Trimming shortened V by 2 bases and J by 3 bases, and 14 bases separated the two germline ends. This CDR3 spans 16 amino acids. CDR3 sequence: CASSLLGEGGKNIQYF. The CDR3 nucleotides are TGTGCCAGCAGCTTACTAGGAGAGGGAGGCAAAAACATTCAGTACTTC.

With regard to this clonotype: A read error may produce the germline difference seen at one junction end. CDR3 coding DNA: TGTGCCAGCAACCCTAGGTTGGGTTCACCCCCCCACTTT. Its translation: CASNPRLGSPPHF. This chain uses TRBV12-3 or TRBV12-4 with TRBJ1-6; no clear D gene. The CDR3 length is 13 residues.

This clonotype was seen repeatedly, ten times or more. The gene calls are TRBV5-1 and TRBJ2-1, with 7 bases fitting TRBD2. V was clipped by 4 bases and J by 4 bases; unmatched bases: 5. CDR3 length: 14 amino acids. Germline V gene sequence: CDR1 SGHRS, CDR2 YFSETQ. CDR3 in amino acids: CASSETSKYNEQFF. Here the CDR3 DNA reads TGCGCCAGCAGCGAGACTAGCAAGTACAATGAGCAGTTCTTC.

CDR3 DNA sequence: TGTGCCAGCAGTTGGGGGACATTGAACACTGAAGCTTTCTTT. It is translated as CASSWGTLNTEAFF. The chain has TRBV6-5 and TRBJ1-1; D perhaps matches TRBD1 (6 bases). The V end was cut by 4 bases, the J end by 0 bases, with 9 bases between. The CDR3 spans 14 residues. Germline V lookup: CDR1 MNHEY, CDR2 SVGAGI.

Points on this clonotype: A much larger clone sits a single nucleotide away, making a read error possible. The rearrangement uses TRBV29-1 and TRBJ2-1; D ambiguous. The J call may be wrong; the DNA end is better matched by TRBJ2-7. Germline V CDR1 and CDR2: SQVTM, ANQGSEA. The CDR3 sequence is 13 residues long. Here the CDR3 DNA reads TGCAGCGTAGAGATTAGCTCCTACAATGAGCAGTACTTC. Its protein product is CSVEISSYNEQYF.

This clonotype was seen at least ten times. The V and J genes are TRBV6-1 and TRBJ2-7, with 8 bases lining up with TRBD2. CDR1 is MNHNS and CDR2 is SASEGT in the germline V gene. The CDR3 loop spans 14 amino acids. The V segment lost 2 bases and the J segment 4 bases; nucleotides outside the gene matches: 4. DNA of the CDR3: TGTGCCAGCAGTGAATCCAGCGGGAGTTACGAGCAGTACTTC. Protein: CASSESSGSYEQYF.

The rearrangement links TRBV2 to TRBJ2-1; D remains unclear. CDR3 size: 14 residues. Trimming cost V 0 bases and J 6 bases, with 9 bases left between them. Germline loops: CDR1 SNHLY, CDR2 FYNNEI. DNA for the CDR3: TGTGCCAGCAGTGAAGCTACGAGCACCAATGAGCAGTTCTTC. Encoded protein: CASSEATSTNEQFF.

The CDR3, as DNA: TGTGCCAGCAGTCTGACAGGGGTCCACTTAGCCAAAAACATTCAGTACTTC. Translated, it gives CASSLTGVHLAKNIQYF. V usage is TRBV28 and J usage is TRBJ2-4; TRBD1 matches 8 bases. The ends lost 5 bases at V and 0 bases at J; junction bases unmatched: 9. Germline loops: CDR1 MDHEN, CDR2 SYDVKM. The CDR3 has 17 amino acids.

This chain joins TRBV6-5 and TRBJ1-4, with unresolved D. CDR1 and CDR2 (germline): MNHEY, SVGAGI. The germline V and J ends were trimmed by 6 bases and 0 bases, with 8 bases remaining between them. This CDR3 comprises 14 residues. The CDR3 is CASSQSTTNEKLFF. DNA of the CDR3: TGTGCCAGCAGCCAAAGTACAACTAATGAAAAACTGTTTTTT.

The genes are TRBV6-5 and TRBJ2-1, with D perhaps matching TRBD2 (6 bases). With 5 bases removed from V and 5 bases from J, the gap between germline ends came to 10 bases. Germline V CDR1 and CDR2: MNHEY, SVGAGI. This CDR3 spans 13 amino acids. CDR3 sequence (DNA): TGTGCCAGCAGTGCGGGGAGGAACAATGAGCAGTTCTTC. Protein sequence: CASSAGRNNEQFF.

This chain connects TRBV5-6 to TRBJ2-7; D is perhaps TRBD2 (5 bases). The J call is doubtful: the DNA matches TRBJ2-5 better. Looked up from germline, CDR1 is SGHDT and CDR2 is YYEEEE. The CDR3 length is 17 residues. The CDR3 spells CASSWTLTNLVQETQYF. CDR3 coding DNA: TGTGCCAGCAGCTGGACCTTGACTAATTTGGTACAAGAGACCCAGTACTTC.

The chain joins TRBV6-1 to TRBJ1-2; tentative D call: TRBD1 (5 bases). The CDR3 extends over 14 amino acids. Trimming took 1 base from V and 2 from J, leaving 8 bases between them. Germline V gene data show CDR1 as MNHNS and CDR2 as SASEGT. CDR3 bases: TGTGCCAGCAGTGAAGGGCAGGGCAACTATGGCTACACCTTC. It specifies CASSEGQGNYGYTF.

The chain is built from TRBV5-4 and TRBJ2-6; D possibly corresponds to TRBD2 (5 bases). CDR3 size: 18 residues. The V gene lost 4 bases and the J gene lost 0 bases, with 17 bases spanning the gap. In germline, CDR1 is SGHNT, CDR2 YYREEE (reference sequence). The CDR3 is CASSPLGGPLSGANVLTF. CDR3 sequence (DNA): TGTGCCAGCAGCCCCCTAGGAGGCCCTCTCTCTGGGGCCAACGTCCTGACTTTC.

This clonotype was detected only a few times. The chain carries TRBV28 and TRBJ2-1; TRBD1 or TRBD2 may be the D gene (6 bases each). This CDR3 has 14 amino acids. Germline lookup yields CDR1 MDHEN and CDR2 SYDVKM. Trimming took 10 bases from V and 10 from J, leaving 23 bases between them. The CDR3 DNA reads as TGTGCCACCTCGGATAGCGGTCGAGGGGGGGAGCAGTTCTTC. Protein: CATSDSGRGGEQFF.

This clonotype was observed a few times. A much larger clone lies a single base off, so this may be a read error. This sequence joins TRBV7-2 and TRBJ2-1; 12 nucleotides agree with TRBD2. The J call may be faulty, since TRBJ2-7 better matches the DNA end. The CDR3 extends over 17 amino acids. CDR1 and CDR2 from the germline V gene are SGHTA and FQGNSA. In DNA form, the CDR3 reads TGTGCCAGCAGCTTAGAGCTAGCGGGAGGGTCCTACAATGAGCAGTACTTC. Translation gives CASSLELAGGSYNEQYF.

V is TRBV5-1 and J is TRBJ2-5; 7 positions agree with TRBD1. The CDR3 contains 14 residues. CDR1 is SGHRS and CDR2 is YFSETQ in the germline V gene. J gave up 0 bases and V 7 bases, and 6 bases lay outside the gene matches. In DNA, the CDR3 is TGCGCCAGCGGATTACAGGGGAACCAAGAGACCCAGTACTTC. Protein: CASGLQGNQETQYF.

The DNA of the CDR3 is TGTGCCAGCAGCCGAGGACAGGTCGGGTCCTATAATTCACCCCTCCACTTT. It yields the protein CASSRGQVGSYNSPLHF. This chain links TRBV25-1 with TRBJ1-6; 7 bases map to TRBD1. J lost 1 base, V lost 6 bases, and 9 bases had no gene match. This CDR3 has 17 amino acids. Germline CDR1 and CDR2: MGHDK and SYGVNS.

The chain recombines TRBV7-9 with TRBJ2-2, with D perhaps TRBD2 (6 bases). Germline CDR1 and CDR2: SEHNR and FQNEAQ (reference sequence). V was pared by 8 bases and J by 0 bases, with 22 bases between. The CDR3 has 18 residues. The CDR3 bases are TGTGCCAGCGGACCGTTCCGGGACTTCCCTGCGAACACCGGGGAGCTGTTTTTT. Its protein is CASGPFRDFPANTGELFF.

CDR3 nucleotides: TGTGCCAGCGCCGCTCCTAGCGGGCTTTACGAGCAGTACTTC. Protein sequence: CASAAPSGLYEQYF. This chain connects TRBV18 to TRBJ2-7, with 8 bases aligning to TRBD2. The length of the CDR3 is 14 residues. Germline V gives CDR1 KGHSH, CDR2 LQKENI. V was clipped by 8 bases and J by 4 bases; unmatched bases: 10.

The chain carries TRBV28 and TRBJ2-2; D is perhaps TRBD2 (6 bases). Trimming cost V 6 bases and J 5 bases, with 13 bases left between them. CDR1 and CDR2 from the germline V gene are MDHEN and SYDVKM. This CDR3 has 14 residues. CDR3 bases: TGTGCCAGCAGCCAGACTAGTCAAACCGGGGAGCTGTTTTTT. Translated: CASSQTSQTGELFF.

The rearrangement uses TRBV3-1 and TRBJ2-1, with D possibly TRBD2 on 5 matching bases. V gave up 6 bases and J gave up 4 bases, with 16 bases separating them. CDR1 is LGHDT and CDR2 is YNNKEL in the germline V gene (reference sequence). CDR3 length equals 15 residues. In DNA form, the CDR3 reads TGTGCCAGCAGTGACGACATGGGAGCATACAATGAGCAGTTCTTC. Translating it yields CASSDDMGAYNEQFF.

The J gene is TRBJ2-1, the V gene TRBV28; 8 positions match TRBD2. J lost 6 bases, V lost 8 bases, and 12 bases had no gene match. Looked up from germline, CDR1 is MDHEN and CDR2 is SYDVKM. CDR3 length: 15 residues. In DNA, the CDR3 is TGTGCCAGCGGGAGACAGCGGGAGTGGGTCAATGAGCAGTTCTTC. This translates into CASGRQREWVNEQFF.

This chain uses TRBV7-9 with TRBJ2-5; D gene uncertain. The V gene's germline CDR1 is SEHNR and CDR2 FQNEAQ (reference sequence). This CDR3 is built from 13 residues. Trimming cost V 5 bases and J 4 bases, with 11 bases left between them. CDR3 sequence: CASSVTMGETQYF. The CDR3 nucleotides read TGTGCCAGCAGCGTGACGATGGGAGAGACCCAGTACTTC.

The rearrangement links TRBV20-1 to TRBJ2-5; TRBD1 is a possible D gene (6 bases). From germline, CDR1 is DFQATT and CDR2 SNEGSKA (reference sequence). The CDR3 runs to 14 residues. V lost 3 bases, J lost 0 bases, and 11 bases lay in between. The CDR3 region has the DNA TGCAGTGCTAGCGTTAGGGGGTACCAAGAGACCCAGTACTTC. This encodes CSASVRGYQETQYF.

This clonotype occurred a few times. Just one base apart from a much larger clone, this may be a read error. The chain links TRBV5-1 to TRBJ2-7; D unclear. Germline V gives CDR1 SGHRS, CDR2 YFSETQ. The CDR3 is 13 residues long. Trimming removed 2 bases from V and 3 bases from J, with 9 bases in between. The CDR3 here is CASSFEVGYEQYF. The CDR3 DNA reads TGCGCCAGCAGCTTTGAGGTTGGCTACGAGCAGTACTTC.

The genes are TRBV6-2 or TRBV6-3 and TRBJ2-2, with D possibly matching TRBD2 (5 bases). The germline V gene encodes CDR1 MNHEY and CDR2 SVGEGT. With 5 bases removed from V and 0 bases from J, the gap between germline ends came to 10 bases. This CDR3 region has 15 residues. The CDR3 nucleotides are TGTGCCAGCAGTGAGAGGACTCCGAACACCGGGGAGCTGTTTTTT. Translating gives CASSERTPNTGELFF.